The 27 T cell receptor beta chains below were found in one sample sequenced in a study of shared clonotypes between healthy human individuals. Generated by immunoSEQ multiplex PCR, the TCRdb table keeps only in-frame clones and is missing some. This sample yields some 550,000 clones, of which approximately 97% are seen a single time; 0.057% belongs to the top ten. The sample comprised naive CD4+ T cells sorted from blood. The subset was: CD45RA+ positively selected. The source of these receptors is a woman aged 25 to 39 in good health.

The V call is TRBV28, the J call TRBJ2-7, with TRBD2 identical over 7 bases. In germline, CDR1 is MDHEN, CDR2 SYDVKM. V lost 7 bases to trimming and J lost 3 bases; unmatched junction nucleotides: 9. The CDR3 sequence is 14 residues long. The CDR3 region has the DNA TGTGCCAGCAACTCCGGGGGGAGAGTCTACGAGCAGTACTTC. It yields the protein CASNSGGRVYEQYF. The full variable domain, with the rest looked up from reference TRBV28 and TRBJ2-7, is DVKVTQSSRYLVKRTGEKVFLECVQDMDHENMFWYRQDPGLGLRLIYFSYDVKMKEKGDIPEGYSVSREKKERFSLILESASTNQTSMYLCASNSGGRVYEQYFGPGTRLTVT.

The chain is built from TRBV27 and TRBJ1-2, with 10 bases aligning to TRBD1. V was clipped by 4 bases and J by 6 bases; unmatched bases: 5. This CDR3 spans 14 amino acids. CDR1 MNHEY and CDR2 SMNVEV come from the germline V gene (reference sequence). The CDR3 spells CASSWDRGFNGYTF. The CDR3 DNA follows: TGTGCCAGCAGTTGGGACAGGGGTTTTAATGGCTACACCTTC.

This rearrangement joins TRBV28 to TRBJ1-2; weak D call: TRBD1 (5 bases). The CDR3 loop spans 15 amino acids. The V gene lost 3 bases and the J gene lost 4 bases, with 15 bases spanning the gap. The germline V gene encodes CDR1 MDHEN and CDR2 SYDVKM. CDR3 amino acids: CASSLVGGSRYGYTF. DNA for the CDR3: TGTGCCAGCAGTTTGGTCGGGGGATCGCGCTATGGCTACACCTTC.

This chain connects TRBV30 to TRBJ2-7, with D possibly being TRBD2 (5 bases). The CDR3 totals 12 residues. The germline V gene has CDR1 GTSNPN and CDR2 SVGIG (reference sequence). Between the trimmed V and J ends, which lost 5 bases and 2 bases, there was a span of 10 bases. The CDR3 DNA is TGTGCCTGGGAAGTCGGGACCTACGAGCAGTACTTC. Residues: CAWEVGTYEQYF.

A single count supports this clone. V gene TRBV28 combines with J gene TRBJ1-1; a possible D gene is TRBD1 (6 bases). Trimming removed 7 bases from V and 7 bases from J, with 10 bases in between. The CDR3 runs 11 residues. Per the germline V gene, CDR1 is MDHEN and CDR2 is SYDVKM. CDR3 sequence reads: CASTQGIEAFF. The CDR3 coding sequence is TGTGCCAGCACCCAGGGGATTGAAGCTTTCTTT.

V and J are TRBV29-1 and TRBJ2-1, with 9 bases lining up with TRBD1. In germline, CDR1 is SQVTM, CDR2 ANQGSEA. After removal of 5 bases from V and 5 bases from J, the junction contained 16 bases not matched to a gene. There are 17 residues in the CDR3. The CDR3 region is CSVYPGTGLGVHNEQFF. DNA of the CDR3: TGCAGCGTTTATCCCGGGACAGGGTTGGGAGTCCACAATGAGCAGTTCTTC.

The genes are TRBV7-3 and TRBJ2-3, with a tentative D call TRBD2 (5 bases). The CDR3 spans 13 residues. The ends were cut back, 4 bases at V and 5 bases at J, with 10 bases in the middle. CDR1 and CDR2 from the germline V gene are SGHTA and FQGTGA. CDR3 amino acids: CASSSEREDTQYF. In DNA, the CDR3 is TGTGCCAGCAGCTCCGAGAGGGAAGATACGCAGTATTTT.

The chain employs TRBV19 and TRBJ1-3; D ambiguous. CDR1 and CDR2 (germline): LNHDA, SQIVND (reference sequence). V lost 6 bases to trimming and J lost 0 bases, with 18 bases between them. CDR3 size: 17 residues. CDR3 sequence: CASSPPMVDLSGNTIYF. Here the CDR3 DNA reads TGTGCCAGTAGCCCTCCGATGGTGGATCTCTCTGGAAACACCATATATTTT.

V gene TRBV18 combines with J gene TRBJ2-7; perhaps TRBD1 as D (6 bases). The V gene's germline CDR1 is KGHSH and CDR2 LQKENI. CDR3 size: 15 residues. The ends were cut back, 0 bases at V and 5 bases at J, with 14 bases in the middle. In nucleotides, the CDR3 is TGTGCCAGCTCACCACCACAGGGAGTTGCCGACGAGCAGTACTTC. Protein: CASSPPQGVADEQYF.

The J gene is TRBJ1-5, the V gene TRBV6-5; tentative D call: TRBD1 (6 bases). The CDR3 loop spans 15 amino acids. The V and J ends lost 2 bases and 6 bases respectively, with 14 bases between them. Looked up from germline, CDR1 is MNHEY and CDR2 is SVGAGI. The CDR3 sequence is CASSYARGGVQPQHF. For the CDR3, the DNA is TGTGCCAGCAGTTACGCCAGGGGAGGAGTTCAGCCCCAGCATTTT.

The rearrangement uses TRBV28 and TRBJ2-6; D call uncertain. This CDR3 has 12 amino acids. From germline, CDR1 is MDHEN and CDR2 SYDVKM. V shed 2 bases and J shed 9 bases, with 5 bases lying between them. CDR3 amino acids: CASSLLSNVLTF. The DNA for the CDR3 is TGTGCCAGCAGTTTACTGAGCAACGTCCTGACTTTC.

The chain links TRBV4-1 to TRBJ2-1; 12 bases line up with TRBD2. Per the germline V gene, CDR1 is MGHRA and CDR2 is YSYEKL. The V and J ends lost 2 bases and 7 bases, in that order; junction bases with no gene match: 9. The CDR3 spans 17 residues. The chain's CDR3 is CASSQRLAGVLRNEQFF. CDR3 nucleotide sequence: TGCGCCAGCAGCCAAAGACTAGCGGGAGTATTAAGGAATGAGCAGTTCTTC.

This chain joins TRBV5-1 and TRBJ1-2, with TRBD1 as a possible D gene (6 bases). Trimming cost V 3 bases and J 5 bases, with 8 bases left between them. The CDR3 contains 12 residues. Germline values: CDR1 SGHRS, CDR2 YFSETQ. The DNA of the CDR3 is TGCGCCAGCAGCTCCGGACAGTATGGCTACACCTTC. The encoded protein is CASSSGQYGYTF.

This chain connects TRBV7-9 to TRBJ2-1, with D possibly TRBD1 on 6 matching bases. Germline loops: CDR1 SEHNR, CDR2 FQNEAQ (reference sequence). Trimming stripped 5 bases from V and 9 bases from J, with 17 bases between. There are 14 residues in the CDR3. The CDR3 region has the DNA TGTGCCAGCAGCCAGACACAGGGAATGGGTGAGCAGTTCTTC. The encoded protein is CASSQTQGMGEQFF.

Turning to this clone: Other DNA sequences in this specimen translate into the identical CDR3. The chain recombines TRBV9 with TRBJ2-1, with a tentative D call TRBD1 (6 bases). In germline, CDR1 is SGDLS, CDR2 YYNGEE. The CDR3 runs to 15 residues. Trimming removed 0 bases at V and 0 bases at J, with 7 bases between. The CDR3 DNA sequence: TGTGCCAGCAGCGTAGCGACAGGCTCCTACAATGAGCAGTTCTTC. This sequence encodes CASSVATGSYNEQFF.

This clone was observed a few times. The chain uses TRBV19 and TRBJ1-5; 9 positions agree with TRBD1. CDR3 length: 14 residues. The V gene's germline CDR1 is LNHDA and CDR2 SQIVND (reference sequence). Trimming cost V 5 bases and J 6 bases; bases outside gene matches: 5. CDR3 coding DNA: TGTGCCAGTAGTCGAGACAGGGGGACTCAGCCCCAGCATTTT. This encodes CASSRDRGTQPQHF. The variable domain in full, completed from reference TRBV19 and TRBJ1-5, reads DGGITQSPKYLFRKEGQNVTLSCEQNLNHDAMYWYRQDPGQGLRLIYYSQIVNDFQKGDIAEGYSVSREKKESFPLTVTSAQKNPTAFYLCASSRDRGTQPQHFGDGTRLSIL.

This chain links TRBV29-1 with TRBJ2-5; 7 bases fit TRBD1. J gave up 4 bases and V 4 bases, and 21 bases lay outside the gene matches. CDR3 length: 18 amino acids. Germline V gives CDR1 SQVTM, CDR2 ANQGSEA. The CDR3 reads CSVARGYTGTDKRETQYF. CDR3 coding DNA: TGCAGCGTTGCACGGGGTTATACTGGGACAGACAAAAGAGAGACCCAGTACTTC.

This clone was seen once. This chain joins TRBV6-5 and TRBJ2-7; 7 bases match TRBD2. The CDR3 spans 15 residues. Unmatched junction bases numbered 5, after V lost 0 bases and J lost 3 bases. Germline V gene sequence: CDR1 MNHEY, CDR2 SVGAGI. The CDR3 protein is CASSYSSGTGYEQYF. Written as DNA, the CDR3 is TGTGCCAGCAGTTACTCGAGCGGGACTGGCTACGAGCAGTACTTC.

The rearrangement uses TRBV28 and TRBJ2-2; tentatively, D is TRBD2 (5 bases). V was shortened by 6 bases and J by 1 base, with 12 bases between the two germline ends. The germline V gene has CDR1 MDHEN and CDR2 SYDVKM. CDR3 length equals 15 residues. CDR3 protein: CASSRAGMNTGELFF. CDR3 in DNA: TGTGCCAGCAGCCGCGCGGGCATGAACACCGGGGAGCTGTTTTTT.

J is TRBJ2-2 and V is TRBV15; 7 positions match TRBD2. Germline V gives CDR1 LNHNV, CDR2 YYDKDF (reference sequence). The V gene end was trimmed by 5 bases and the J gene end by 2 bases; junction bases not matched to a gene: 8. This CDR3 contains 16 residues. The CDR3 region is CATSAQGAGNTGELFF. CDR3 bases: TGTGCCACCAGCGCCCAAGGAGCGGGAAACACCGGGGAGCTGTTTTTT.

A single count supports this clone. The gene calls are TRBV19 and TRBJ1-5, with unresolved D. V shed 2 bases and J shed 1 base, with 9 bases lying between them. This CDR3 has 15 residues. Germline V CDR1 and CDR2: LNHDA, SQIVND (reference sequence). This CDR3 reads CASSISAESNQPQHF. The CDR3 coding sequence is TGTGCCAGTAGTATATCAGCCGAAAGCAATCAGCCCCAGCATTTT.

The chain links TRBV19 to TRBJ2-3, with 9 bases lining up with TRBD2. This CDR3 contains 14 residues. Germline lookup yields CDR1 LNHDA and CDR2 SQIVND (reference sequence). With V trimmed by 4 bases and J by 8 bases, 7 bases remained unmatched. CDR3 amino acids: CASSNGGRATTQYF. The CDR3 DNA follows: TGTGCCAGTAGTAACGGCGGGAGGGCCACTACGCAGTATTTT.

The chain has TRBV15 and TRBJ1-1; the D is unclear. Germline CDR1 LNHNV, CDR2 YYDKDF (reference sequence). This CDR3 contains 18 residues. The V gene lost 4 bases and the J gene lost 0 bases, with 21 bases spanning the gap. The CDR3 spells CATSTINNPGAMNTEAFF. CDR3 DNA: TGTGCCACCAGCACCATCAACAACCCGGGAGCGATGAACACTGAAGCTTTCTTT.

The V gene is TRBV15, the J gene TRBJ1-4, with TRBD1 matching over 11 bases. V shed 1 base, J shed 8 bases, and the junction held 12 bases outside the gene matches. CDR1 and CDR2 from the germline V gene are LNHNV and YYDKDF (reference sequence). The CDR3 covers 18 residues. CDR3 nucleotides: TGTGCCACCAGCAGAGGGAAGGACAGGGGGCGATACGGCGAAAAACTGTTTTTT. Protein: CATSRGKDRGRYGEKLFF.

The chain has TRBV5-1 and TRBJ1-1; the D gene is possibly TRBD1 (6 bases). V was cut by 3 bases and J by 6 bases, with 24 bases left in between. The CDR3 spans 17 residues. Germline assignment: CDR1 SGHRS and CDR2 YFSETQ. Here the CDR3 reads CASSWLRGRASLAEAFF. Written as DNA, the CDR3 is TGCGCCAGCAGCTGGCTCAGGGGACGGGCAAGTCTCGCTGAAGCTTTCTTT.

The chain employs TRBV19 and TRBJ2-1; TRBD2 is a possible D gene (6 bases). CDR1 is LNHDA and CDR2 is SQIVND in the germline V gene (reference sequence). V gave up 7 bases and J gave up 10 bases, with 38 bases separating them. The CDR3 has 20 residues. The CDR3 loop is CASTPGRVISGPDAPSEQFF. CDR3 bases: TGTGCCAGTACCCCCGGGAGAGTGATTAGCGGCCCCGATGCTCCAAGCGAGCAGTTCTTC.

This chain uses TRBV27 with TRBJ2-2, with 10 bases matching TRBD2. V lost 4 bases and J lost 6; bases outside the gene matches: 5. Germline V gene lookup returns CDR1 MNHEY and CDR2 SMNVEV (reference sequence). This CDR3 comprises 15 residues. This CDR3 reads CASSSLAGAPGELFF. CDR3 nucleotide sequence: TGTGCCAGCAGTTCCCTAGCGGGAGCCCCCGGGGAGCTGTTTTTT.